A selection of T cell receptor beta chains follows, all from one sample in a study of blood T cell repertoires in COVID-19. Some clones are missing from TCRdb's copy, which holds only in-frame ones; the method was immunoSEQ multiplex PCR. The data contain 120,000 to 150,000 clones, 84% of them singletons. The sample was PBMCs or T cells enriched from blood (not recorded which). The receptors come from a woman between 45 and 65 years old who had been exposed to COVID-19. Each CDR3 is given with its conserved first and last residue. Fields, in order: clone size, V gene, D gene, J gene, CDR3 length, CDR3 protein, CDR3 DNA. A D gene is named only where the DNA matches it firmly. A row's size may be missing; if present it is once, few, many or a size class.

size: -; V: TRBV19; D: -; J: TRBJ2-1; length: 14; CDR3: CASSIDEANNEQFF; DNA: TGTGCCAGTAGTATTGATGAGGCCAACAATGAGCAGTTCTTC
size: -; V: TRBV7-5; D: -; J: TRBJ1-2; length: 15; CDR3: CARSILCRRDYGYTF; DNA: TGTGCCAGAAGCATACTGTGCCGGCGGGACTATGGCTACACCTTC
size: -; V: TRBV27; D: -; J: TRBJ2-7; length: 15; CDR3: CASSLVGSSSYEQYF; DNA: TGTGCCAGCAGTTTAGTCGGGTCTAGCTCCTACGAGCAGTACTTC
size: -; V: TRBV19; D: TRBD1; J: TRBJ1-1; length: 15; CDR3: CASLKPRGTGAEAFF; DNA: TGTGCCAGCCTTAAACCTAGGGGGACAGGCGCTGAAGCTTTCTTT
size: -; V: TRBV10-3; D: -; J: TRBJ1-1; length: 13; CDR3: CAIGGLPNTEAFF; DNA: TGTGCCATCGGAGGACTCCCGAACACTGAAGCTTTCTTT
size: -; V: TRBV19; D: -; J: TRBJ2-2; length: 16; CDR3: CASSLGTAGATGELFF; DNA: TGTGCCAGTAGTCTCGGGACAGCGGGCGCCACCGGGGAGCTGTTTTTT
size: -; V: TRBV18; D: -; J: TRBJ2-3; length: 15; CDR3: CASSTFGGGADTQYF; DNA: TGTGCCAGCTCCACGTTCGGGGGTGGGGCAGATACGCAGTATTTT
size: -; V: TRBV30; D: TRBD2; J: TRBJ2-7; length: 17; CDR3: CAWSAVPPWGGTYEQYF; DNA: TGTGCCTGGAGTGCCGTTCCCCCTTGGGGGGGAACCTACGAGCAGTACTTC
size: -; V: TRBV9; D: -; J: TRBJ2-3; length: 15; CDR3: CASSVVASSSDTQYF; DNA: TGTGCCAGCAGCGTAGTGGCTAGTTCCTCAGATACGCAGTATTTT
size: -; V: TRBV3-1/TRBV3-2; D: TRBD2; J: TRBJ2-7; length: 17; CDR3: CASSQGPGLAGVYEQYF; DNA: TGTGCCAGCAGCCAAGGCCCGGGACTAGCGGGGGTTTACGAGCAGTACTTC
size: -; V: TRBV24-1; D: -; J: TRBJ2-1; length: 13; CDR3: CATSDSGGNEQFF; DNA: TGTGCCACCAGTGATTCAGGGGGGAATGAGCAGTTCTTC
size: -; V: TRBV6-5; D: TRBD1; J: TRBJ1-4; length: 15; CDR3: CATSGQRKTNEKLFF; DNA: TGTGCCACCTCGGGACAGCGGAAAACTAATGAAAAACTGTTTTTT
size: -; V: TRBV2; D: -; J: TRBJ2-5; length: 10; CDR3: CASSVETQYF; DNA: TGTGCCAGCAGCGTAGAGACCCAGTACTTC
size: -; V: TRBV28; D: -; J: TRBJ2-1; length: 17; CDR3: CASSLSRLGSSYNEQFF; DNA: TGTGCCAGCAGTTTATCGCGTCTGGGGAGCTCCTACAATGAGCAGTTCTTC
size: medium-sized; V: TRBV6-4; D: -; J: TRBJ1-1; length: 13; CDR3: CASSDSPNTEAFF; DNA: TGTGCCAGCAGTGACTCCCCTAACACTGAAGCTTTCTTT
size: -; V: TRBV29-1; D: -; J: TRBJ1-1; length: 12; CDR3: CSPGTPNTEAFF; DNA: TGCAGCCCAGGGACACCGAACACTGAAGCTTTCTTT
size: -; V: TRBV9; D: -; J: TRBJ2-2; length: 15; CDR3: CASSVAPSKTGELFF; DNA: TGTGCCAGCAGCGTAGCCCCGTCTAAGACCGGGGAGCTGTTTTTT
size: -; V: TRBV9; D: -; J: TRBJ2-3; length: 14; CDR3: CASARVLSTDTQYF; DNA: TGTGCCAGCGCCAGGGTATTGAGCACAGATACGCAGTATTTT
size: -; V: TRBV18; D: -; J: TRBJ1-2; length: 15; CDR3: CASSPRDSLSDGYTF; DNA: TGTGCCAGCTCACCACGGGACTCTCTGAGTGACGGCTACACCTTC
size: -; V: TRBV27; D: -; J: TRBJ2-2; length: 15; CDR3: CASRVLAGATGELFF; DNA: TGTGCCAGCAGGGTCCTCGCTGGGGCCACCGGGGAGCTGTTTTTT
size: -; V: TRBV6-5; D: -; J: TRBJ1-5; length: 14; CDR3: CAATWEQGNQPQHF; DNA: TGTGCCGCAACTTGGGAACAGGGTAATCAGCCCCAGCATTTT
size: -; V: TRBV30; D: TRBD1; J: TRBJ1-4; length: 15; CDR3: CAWSHSGTGGEKLFF; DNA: TGTGCCTGGAGTCATTCCGGGACAGGGGGCGAAAAACTGTTTTTT
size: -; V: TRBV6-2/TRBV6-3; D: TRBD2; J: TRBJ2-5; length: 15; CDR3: CASSWIAGGGETQYF; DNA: TGTGCCAGCAGTTGGATAGCGGGGGGTGGTGAGACCCAGTACTTC
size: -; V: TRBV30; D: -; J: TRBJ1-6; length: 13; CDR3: CAWNSGKGSPLHF; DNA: TGTGCCTGGAATTCGGGGAAAGGTTCACCCCTCCACTTT
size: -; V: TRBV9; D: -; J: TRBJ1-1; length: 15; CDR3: CASSVIQNFGTEAFF; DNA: TGTGCCAGCAGCGTAATCCAGAATTTTGGCACTGAAGCTTTCTTT
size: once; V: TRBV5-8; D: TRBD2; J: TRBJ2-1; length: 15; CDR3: CASNRPGAREGEQFF; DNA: TGTGCCAGCAACCGCCCCGGGGCCAGGGAGGGTGAGCAGTTCTTC
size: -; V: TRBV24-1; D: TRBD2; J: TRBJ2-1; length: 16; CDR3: CATSDPGLAGAHEQFF; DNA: TGTGCCACCAGTGACCCAGGACTAGCGGGAGCCCATGAGCAGTTCTTC
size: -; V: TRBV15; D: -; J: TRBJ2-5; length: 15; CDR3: CATSRDQVGQETQYF; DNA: TGTGCCACCAGCAGAGATCAGGTCGGACAAGAGACCCAGTACTTC
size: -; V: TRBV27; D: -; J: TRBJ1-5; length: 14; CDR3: CASSLSGGARPQHF; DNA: TGTGCCAGCAGTTTATCGGGGGGGGCCCGGCCCCAGCATTTT
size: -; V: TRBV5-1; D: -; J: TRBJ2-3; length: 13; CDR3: CASSHFIADTQYF; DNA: TGCGCCAGCAGTCATTTTATAGCAGATACGCAGTATTTT
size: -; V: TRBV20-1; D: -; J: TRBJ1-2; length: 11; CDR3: CSARGPYGYTF; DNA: TGCAGTGCTAGGGGGCCCTATGGCTACACCTTC
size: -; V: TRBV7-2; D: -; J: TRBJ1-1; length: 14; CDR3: CASSSQGGSTEAFF; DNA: TGTGCCAGCAGCTCCCAGGGCGGTAGCACTGAAGCTTTCTTT
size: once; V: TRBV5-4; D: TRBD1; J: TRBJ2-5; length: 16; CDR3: CASSLGDRVFQETQYF; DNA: TGTGCCAGCAGCTTGGGGGACAGGGTCTTCCAAGAGACCCAGTACTTC
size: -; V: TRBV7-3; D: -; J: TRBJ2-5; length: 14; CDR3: CASSPTPIGGTQYF; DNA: TGTGCCAGCAGCCCTACACCTATCGGGGGGACCCAGTACTTC
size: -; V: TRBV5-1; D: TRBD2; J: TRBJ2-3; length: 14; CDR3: CASRREGRADTQYF; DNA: TGCGCCAGCAGGCGGGAGGGCCGCGCAGATACGCAGTATTTT
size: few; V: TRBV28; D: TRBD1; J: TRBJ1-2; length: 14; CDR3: CATPRGTGVYGYTF; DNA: TGTGCCACCCCTAGGGGGACAGGGGTCTATGGCTACACCTTC
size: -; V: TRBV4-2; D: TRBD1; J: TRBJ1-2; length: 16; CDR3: CASSQGGTGEHYGYTF; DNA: TGTGCCAGCAGCCAAGGGGGGACAGGGGAGCACTATGGCTACACCTTC
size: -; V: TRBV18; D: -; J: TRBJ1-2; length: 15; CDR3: CASSQQGYGIDGYTF; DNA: TGTGCCAGCTCGCAACAGGGTTACGGAATTGATGGCTACACCTTC
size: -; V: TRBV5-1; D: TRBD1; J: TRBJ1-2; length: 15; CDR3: CASSLLQGTNYGYTF; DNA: TGCGCCAGCAGCTTATTACAGGGGACTAACTATGGCTACACCTTC
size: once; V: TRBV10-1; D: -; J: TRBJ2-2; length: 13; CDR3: CASEQGGTGELFF; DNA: TGCGCCAGCGAACAGGGTGGCACCGGGGAGCTGTTTTTT
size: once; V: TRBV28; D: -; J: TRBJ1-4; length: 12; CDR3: CASSLLGEKLFF; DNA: TGTGCCAGCAGTTTATTGGGCGAAAAACTGTTTTTT
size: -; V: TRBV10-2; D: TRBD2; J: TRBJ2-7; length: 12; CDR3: CASRLAADEQYF; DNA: TGCGCCAGTCGACTAGCGGCGGACGAGCAGTACTTC
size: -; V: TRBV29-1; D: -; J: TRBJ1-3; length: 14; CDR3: CSVEDPKGRNTIYF; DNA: TGCAGCGTTGAAGATCCTAAGGGGCGAAACACCATATATTTT
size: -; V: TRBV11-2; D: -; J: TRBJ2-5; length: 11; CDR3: CASSLAETQYF; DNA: TGTGCCAGCAGCTTAGCGGAGACCCAGTACTTC
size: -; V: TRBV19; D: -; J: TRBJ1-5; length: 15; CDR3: CASRRIGGLNQPQHF; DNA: TGTGCCAGTAGACGAATAGGAGGGCTCAATCAGCCCCAGCATTTT
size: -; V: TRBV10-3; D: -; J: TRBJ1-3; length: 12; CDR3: CAIPSPGNTIYF; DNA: TGTGCCATCCCGTCCCCTGGAAACACCATATATTTT
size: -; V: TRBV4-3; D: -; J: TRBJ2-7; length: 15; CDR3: CASSQVRTFSYEQYF; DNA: TGCGCCAGCAGCCAAGTGAGGACTTTTTCCTACGAGCAGTACTTC
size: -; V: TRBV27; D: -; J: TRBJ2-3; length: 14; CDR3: CASSLGGKGDTQYF; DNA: TGTGCCAGCAGTTTAGGTGGAAAGGGGGATACGCAGTATTTT
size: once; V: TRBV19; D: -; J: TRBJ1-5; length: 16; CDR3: CASSKIPGANNQPQHF; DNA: TGTGCCAGTAGTAAAATTCCAGGGGCCAACAATCAGCCCCAGCATTTT
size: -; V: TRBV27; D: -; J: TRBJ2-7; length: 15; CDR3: CASSLTPLPAYEQYF; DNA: TGTGCCAGCAGTTTAACGCCATTACCAGCCTACGAGCAGTACTTC
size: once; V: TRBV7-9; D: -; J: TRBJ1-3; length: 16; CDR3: CASSPIATGSGNTIYF; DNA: TGTGCCAGCAGCCCGATAGCCACAGGGTCGGGAAACACCATATATTTT
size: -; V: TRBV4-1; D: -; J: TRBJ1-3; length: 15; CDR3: CASSQPRTGFRTIYF; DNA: TGCGCCAGCAGCCAACCTCGGACTGGGTTTCGCACCATATATTTT
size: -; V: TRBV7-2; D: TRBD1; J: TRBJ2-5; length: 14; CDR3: CASSEQGAEETQYF; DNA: TGTGCCAGCAGCGAACAGGGGGCGGAGGAGACCCAGTACTTC
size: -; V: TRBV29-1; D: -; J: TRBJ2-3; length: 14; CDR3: CSVPQVGVVDTQYF; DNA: TGCAGCGTCCCCCAAGTGGGAGTAGTAGATACGCAGTATTTT
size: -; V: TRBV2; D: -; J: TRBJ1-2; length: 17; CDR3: CASSEALLGGLEYGYTF; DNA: TGTGCCAGCAGTGAAGCGCTTCTGGGGGGGCTAGAGTACGGCTACACCTTC
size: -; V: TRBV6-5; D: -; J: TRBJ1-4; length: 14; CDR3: CASRRVATNEKLFF; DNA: TGTGCCAGCAGACGGGTTGCAACTAATGAAAAACTGTTTTTT
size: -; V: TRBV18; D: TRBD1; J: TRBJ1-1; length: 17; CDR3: CASSPNSLPGGHTEAFF; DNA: TGTGCCAGCTCACCAAATTCCCTCCCAGGGGGCCATACTGAAGCTTTCTTT
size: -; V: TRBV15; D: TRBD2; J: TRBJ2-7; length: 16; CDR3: CATSRGGQKPSYEQYF; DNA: TGTGCCACCAGCAGGGGAGGGCAGAAGCCTTCCTACGAGCAGTACTTC
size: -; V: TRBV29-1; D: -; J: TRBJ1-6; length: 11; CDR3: CSVEVGTSLHF; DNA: TGCAGCGTTGAAGTAGGGACTAGTCTCCACTTT